This is a list of T cell receptor beta chains from one sample in a study of technical replicates of blood from a handful of donors. Measured with immunoSEQ multiplex PCR; TCRdb has only the in-frame clones, and not every one. The table lists some 80,000 clones, under 95% of them singletons. The sequencing sample was made of T cells isolated from PBMCs. The receptors here all came from a human donor in good health. Both conserved end residues are part of each CDR3. The order of the fields is D gene, V gene, clone size, CDR3 protein. A D gene is named only where the DNA matches it firmly. Part of the rows lack a size; the others show once, few, many or a class for expanded clones.

d_call: TRBD2; v_call: TRBV5-1; clone_size: NA; cdr3_aa: CASSFSSGSYEQYF
d_call: NA; v_call: TRBV6-6; clone_size: NA; cdr3_aa: CASRDQGFSSYEQYF
d_call: NA; v_call: TRBV27; clone_size: NA; cdr3_aa: CASSPITGGELFF
d_call: NA; v_call: TRBV14; clone_size: once; cdr3_aa: CASSQGGAQPQHF
d_call: TRBD1; v_call: TRBV27; clone_size: NA; cdr3_aa: CASARRGPPGQGTGEQYF
d_call: TRBD2; v_call: TRBV5-1; clone_size: NA; cdr3_aa: CASSPGLAGYNEQFF
d_call: TRBD1; v_call: TRBV27; clone_size: NA; cdr3_aa: CASSSPGTVGEAKNIQYF
d_call: NA; v_call: TRBV6-5; clone_size: NA; cdr3_aa: CASREGGWSPLHF
d_call: TRBD1; v_call: TRBV18; clone_size: NA; cdr3_aa: CASSPLDRVKLFF
d_call: TRBD2; v_call: TRBV7-8; clone_size: NA; cdr3_aa: CASSATAGAYEQFF
d_call: TRBD2; v_call: TRBV6-5; clone_size: NA; cdr3_aa: CASRQGLEGGTQYF
d_call: NA; v_call: TRBV7-2; clone_size: NA; cdr3_aa: CASSLGGLPPEKPQHF
d_call: NA; v_call: TRBV7-9; clone_size: NA; cdr3_aa: CASSWGEVYNEQFF
d_call: TRBD2; v_call: TRBV11-2; clone_size: NA; cdr3_aa: CASSRSPTSGSRNEQFF
d_call: TRBD2; v_call: TRBV29-1; clone_size: NA; cdr3_aa: CSGTSGRVIEQFF
d_call: NA; v_call: TRBV29-1; clone_size: NA; cdr3_aa: CSVVATGITEAFF
d_call: NA; v_call: TRBV27; clone_size: NA; cdr3_aa: CATYRRGTDTQYF
d_call: TRBD2; v_call: TRBV4-2; clone_size: NA; cdr3_aa: CASSPGLAGGYEQYF
d_call: NA; v_call: TRBV25-1; clone_size: NA; cdr3_aa: CASMNLGAEYKGELFF
d_call: NA; v_call: TRBV7-6; clone_size: NA; cdr3_aa: CASSLVRATQYF
d_call: TRBD1; v_call: TRBV28; clone_size: NA; cdr3_aa: CASLRDRGWNTEAFF
d_call: NA; v_call: TRBV30; clone_size: NA; cdr3_aa: CAWSVQFAKNIQYF
d_call: TRBD2; v_call: TRBV19; clone_size: NA; cdr3_aa: CASSIEMGGGIYEQYF
d_call: TRBD1; v_call: TRBV6-4; clone_size: NA; cdr3_aa: CASSDLADRADGYTF
d_call: TRBD2; v_call: TRBV6-5; clone_size: NA; cdr3_aa: CASSYGTRRYEQYF
d_call: NA; v_call: TRBV9; clone_size: few; cdr3_aa: CASSVGQGNEKLFF
d_call: NA; v_call: TRBV5-1; clone_size: NA; cdr3_aa: CASSLDGGQYEQYF
d_call: NA; v_call: TRBV6-5; clone_size: NA; cdr3_aa: CASSGDSTYEQYF
d_call: NA; v_call: TRBV21-1; clone_size: NA; cdr3_aa: CASSKGELAGGTSYEQYF